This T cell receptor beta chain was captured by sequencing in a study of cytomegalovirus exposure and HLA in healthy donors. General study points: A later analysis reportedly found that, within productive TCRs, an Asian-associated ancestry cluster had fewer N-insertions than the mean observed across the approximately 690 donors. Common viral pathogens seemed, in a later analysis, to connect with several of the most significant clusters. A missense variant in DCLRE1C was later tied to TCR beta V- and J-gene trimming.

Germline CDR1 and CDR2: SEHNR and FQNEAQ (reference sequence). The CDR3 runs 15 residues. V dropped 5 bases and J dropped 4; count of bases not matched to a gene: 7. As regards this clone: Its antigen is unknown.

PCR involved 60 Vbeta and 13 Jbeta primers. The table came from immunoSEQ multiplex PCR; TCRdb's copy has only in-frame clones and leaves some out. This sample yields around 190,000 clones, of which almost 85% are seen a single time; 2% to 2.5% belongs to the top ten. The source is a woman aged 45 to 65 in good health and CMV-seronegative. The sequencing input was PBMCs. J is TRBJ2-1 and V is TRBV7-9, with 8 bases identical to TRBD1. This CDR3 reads CASSTPGGAYNEQFF. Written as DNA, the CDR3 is TGTGCCAGCAGCACCCCAGGGGGCGCTTACAATGAGCAGTTCTTC.